This record looks at one T cell receptor (beta chain) sequence and its context. This sample stems from a study of blood T cell repertoires in COVID-19. Method: immunoSEQ multiplex PCR; TCRdb's copy keeps in-frame clones and lacks some. The table records about 300,000 clones, about 91% of them present only once. The CDR3 sequence is 14 residues long. CDR1 is SGHTA, CDR2 FQGNSA, per germline. The V end was cut by 2 bases, the J end by 7 bases, with 14 bases between. The chain carries TRBV7-2 and TRBJ1-1; D possibly corresponds to TRBD1 (6 bases). The receptor's source is a woman in her thirties who had recovered from COVID-19. Material for sequencing was peripheral blood. CDR3 sequence reads: CASSLFGRGVEAFF. The CDR3 DNA reads as TGTGCCAGCAGCTTATTTGGCAGGGGCGTTGAAGCTTTCTTT.